The rows below give T cell receptor beta chains drawn from one sample of a study of cytomegalovirus exposure and HLA in healthy donors. The table came from immunoSEQ multiplex PCR; TCRdb's copy has only in-frame clones and leaves some out. This table has about 110,000 clones, over 60% appearing once. The material sequenced was PBMCs. The source is a man aged 25-45 years in good health and CMV-seropositive. Each CDR3 is given with its conserved first and last residue. The D gene is left open where the match is weak. Clone size, where shown, is once, few, many, or a class for clones that have expanded.

j_call,clone_size,v_call,d_call,cdr3_nt,cdr3_aa
TRBJ2-3,NA,TRBV30,TRBD2,TGTGCCTGGGCCCCCACGGGGGGGCTCACAGATACGCAGTATTTT,CAWAPTGGLTDTQYF
TRBJ1-3,NA,TRBV5-1,NA,TGCGCCAGCAGCCCATCTGTGGGCGGAAACACCATATATTTT,CASSPSVGGNTIYF
TRBJ1-5,NA,TRBV2,TRBD1,TGTGCCAGCAGCCAACAGGGGTCCCTCAATCAGCCCCAGCATTTT,CASSQQGSLNQPQHF
TRBJ2-3,NA,TRBV5-7,NA,TGTGCCAGCAGCCGACAGACAGATACGCAGTATTTT,CASSRQTDTQYF
TRBJ1-2,few,TRBV5-5,NA,TGTGCCAGCAGTCGGGACACCGACTATGGCTACACCTTC,CASSRDTDYGYTF
TRBJ2-5,NA,TRBV6-6,TRBD2,TGTGCCAGCAGCGACAGACTAGCGGGTCAAGAGACCCAGTACTTC,CASSDRLAGQETQYF
TRBJ2-1,NA,TRBV7-9,TRBD2,TGTGCCAGCAGCGCCCCACGGCTAGCGGATAATGAGCAGTTCTTC,CASSAPRLADNEQFF
TRBJ2-2,NA,TRBV7-9,NA,TGTGCCAGCAGCTTAGCGGGGCAGGGAATCAACACCGGGGAGCTGTTTTTT,CASSLAGQGINTGELFF
TRBJ2-1,NA,TRBV9,NA,TGTGCCAGCAGCGTAGGCGGCAGGGGTGGGTTGAATGAGCAGTTCTTC,CASSVGGRGGLNEQFF
TRBJ2-2,NA,TRBV6-5,NA,TGTGCCACGAAGCGGGTCAGAGCTAACACCGGGGAGCTGTTTTTT,CATKRVRANTGELFF
TRBJ1-2,once,TRBV15,TRBD1,TGTGCCACCAGCAGAGATCGGACAGGGGTTGGCGGCTACACCTTC,CATSRDRTGVGGYTF
TRBJ2-6,NA,TRBV19,TRBD1,TGTGCCAGTAGTATGTGGACAGGGGGCTCCGGGGCCAACGTCCTGACTTTC,CASSMWTGGSGANVLTF
TRBJ2-4,NA,TRBV5-4,TRBD2,TGTGCCAGCAGCTTGTGGGGGGCGGGGGGTAACATTCAGTACTTC,CASSLWGAGGNIQYF
TRBJ2-1,NA,TRBV28,TRBD2,TGTGCCAGCAGTTCGCCGGGACTAGCGGGGGATAACAATGAGCAGTTCTTC,CASSSPGLAGDNNEQFF
TRBJ1-6,NA,TRBV7-8,NA,TGTGCCAGCAGCTCCTCAGGCACCAAAAGCTCCTATAATTCACCCCTCCACTTT,CASSSSGTKSSYNSPLHF
TRBJ1-1,NA,TRBV2,NA,TGTGCCAGCAGCCGGGAGTGGGGCACTGAAGCTTTCTTT,CASSREWGTEAFF
TRBJ1-3,NA,TRBV7-9,NA,TGTGCCAGCAGCTTAGTGGACAGCCACTACTCTGGAAACACCATATATTTT,CASSLVDSHYSGNTIYF
TRBJ2-4,once,TRBV2,NA,TGTGCCAGCAGTGGAGAGGGCCACATTCAGTACTTC,CASSGEGHIQYF
TRBJ2-6,once,TRBV9,NA,TGTGCCAGCAGCTACGGACAGTTTGGCACTGGGGCCAACGTCCTGACTTTC,CASSYGQFGTGANVLTF
TRBJ1-5,NA,TRBV7-6,NA,TGTGCCAGCAGCTTAGGGGGCGGGGGCGGACATCAGCCCCAGCATTTT,CASSLGGGGGHQPQHF
TRBJ2-5,NA,TRBV5-4,TRBD2,TGTGCCAGCAGCCCGCTAGCGGGGGGTAAAGAGACCCAGTACTTC,CASSPLAGGKETQYF
TRBJ1-2,NA,TRBV4-2,NA,TGTGCCAGCAGCCAAGATCCCTTATCATTGCGGCAGGGCCATGGCTACACCTTC,CASSQDPLSLRQGHGYTF
TRBJ1-2,NA,TRBV30,NA,TGTGCCTGGAGTGAACGGGTAACCTATGGCTACACCTTC,CAWSERVTYGYTF
TRBJ2-1,NA,TRBV7-2,NA,TGTGCCAGCAGCTTAGTACTAGCTTGGGACAATGAGCAGTTCTTC,CASSLVLAWDNEQFF
TRBJ2-3,few,TRBV2,NA,TGTGCCAGCAGCCACTACACAGATACGCAGTATTTT,CASSHYTDTQYF
TRBJ2-5,NA,TRBV27,TRBD2,TGTGCCAGCAGTTTAAGCGGATCAGCGGGGGGGTGGGAGACCCAGTACTTC,CASSLSGSAGGWETQYF
TRBJ1-2,NA,TRBV7-3,NA,TGTGCCAGCAGCCCCCGGGGATCCGTGTATGGCTACACCTTC,CASSPRGSVYGYTF
TRBJ1-5,NA,TRBV27,TRBD1,TGTGCCAGCAGTTCAACCGGGACAGGGGGCTGGGAGCCCCAGCATTTT,CASSSTGTGGWEPQHF
TRBJ2-2,NA,TRBV5-8,NA,TGTGCCAGCAGCCCGGTCGGGGGAGGCAGGGAGCTGTTTTTT,CASSPVGGGRELFF
TRBJ2-7,NA,TRBV2,TRBD1,TGTGCCAGCAGGGGGGACAGGGACGGCGAGCAGTACTTC,CASRGDRDGEQYF
TRBJ2-7,NA,TRBV30,TRBD2,TGTGCCTGGACACTAGCGGGGGACTACGAGCAGTACTTC,CAWTLAGDYEQYF
TRBJ2-7,NA,TRBV6-5,NA,TGTGCCAGCAGTTCGCCGGGAAGCTACGAGCAGTACTTC,CASSSPGSYEQYF
TRBJ1-4,NA,TRBV30,NA,TGTGCCTGGAGTCCCCACCGCTATGGTGAAAAACTGTTTTTT,CAWSPHRYGEKLFF
TRBJ2-7,NA,TRBV7-2,TRBD1,TGTGCCAGCAGCTTAGACGGGACAGCCTACTACGAGCAGTACTTC,CASSLDGTAYYEQYF
TRBJ1-4,NA,TRBV7-9,NA,TGTGCCAGCAGCTTAGCCCAGGGTAGTGAAAAACTGTTTTTT,CASSLAQGSEKLFF
TRBJ1-5,NA,TRBV19,TRBD1,TGTGCAGACCGGGACAGGGATGATCAGCCCCAGCATTTT,CADRDRDDQPQHF
TRBJ1-6,NA,TRBV7-3,TRBD1,TGTGCCAGCAGCCTTACAGGGGGAAGGTCACCCCTCCACTTT,CASSLTGGRSPLHF
TRBJ2-3,NA,TRBV30,NA,TGTGCCTGGAGGGCGGGGGCCGTAGATACGCAGTATTTT,CAWRAGAVDTQYF
TRBJ2-7,NA,TRBV6-5,TRBD2,TGTGCCAGCAGTCAGTCGGCGGGGGGGTCCTACGAGCAGTACTTC,CASSQSAGGSYEQYF
TRBJ2-7,NA,TRBV27,TRBD1,TGTGCCAGCAGTTTAGGGGCAGGGGGATACGAGCAGTACTTC,CASSLGAGGYEQYF
TRBJ1-5,NA,TRBV27,NA,TGTGCCAGCAGTTTAACTGCTGCCAATCAGCCCCAGCATTTT,CASSLTAANQPQHF
TRBJ1-2,NA,TRBV7-2,TRBD1,TGTGCCAGCAGCCCGGGACAGGGAAGAGCTAACTATGGCTACACCTTC,CASSPGQGRANYGYTF